The rows below give T cell receptor beta chains drawn from one sample of a study of shared clonotypes between healthy human individuals. TCRdb's table, derived via immunoSEQ multiplex PCR, lists solely in-frame clones and lacks some. The table shows some 1,400,000 clones, with roughly 97% occurring only once. Source material: naive CD4+ T cells sorted from blood. These receptors were obtained from a man aged 30 to 45 in good health. Each CDR3 is given with its conserved first and last residue. A D gene is named only where the DNA matches it firmly. Where a row states a size, it is once, few, many or the class of an expanded clone; other rows omit it.

d_call,clone_size,v_call,j_call,cdr3_nt,cdr3_aa
.,.,TRBV21-1,TRBJ1-2,TGTGCCAGCAGCAAAGCGGACAGGGTGGATGGCTACACCTTC,CASSKADRVDGYTF
TRBD2,once,TRBV19,TRBJ2-5,TGTGCCAGTAGTATAGACCCCGGGACTAGCAGATTCCAGTACTTC,CASSIDPGTSRFQYF
.,.,TRBV11-2,TRBJ1-1,TGTGCCAGCAGCCCCGGGGGGCCGAACACTGAAGCTTTCTTT,CASSPGGPNTEAFF
.,.,TRBV28,TRBJ1-2,TGTGCCAGCAGGACCGCTAACTATGGCTACACCTTC,CASRTANYGYTF
TRBD2,.,TRBV4-3,TRBJ2-5,TGCGCCAGCAGCCAAGATCGCGGGGGAGAGACCCAGTACTTC,CASSQDRGGETQYF
TRBD2,.,TRBV12-5,TRBJ2-1,TGTGCTAGTGCGGGAGGAGCGGGAGGTCACAATGAGCAGTTCTTC,CASAGGAGGHNEQFF
TRBD2,.,TRBV9,TRBJ2-7,TGTGCCAGCAGCGCCTCCGGGACTAGCGTCTACGAGCAGTACTTC,CASSASGTSVYEQYF
TRBD1,.,TRBV4-3,TRBJ2-7,TGCGCCAGCAGCCAAGGAGTAGGACAGGGGGTCTACGAGCAGTACTTC,CASSQGVGQGVYEQYF
.,once,TRBV6-5,TRBJ1-5,TGTGCCAGCAGACTCGGGGGGGGCAATCAGCCCCAGCATTTT,CASRLGGGNQPQHF
.,.,TRBV21-1,TRBJ2-4,TGTGCCAGCACCCGCAAAGTGGGCAAAAACATTCAGTACTTC,CASTRKVGKNIQYF
.,.,TRBV5-1,TRBJ2-7,TGCGCCAGCAGTTTAACGGTTTCCCGTACCTCCTACGAGCAGTACTTC,CASSLTVSRTSYEQYF
TRBD1,.,TRBV11-2,TRBJ2-1,TGTGCCAGCAGCTCGACAGGGGGAGGAAGCTCCTACAATGAGCAGTTCTTC,CASSSTGGGSSYNEQFF
.,.,TRBV6-5,TRBJ2-3,TGTGCCAGCAGTTGGCGTGGTGCGCAGTATTTT,CASSWRGAQYF
TRBD2,once,TRBV6-5,TRBJ2-4,TGTGCCAGCAGCCGACTAGCGGGAAACATTCAGTACTTC,CASSRLAGNIQYF
TRBD2,.,TRBV7-8,TRBJ2-7,TGTGCCAGCAGCCGCCGGGCGCGGGAGAATGAGCAGTACTTC,CASSRRARENEQYF
TRBD1,.,TRBV4-3,TRBJ2-7,TGCGCCAGCAGCCAAGATCTTGGGACAGTCGTTTACGAGCAGTACTTC,CASSQDLGTVVYEQYF
.,.,TRBV7-3,TRBJ1-1,TGTGCCAGCAGCTTAACTGACCCCTTCATAGGGGGAGGAACTGAAGCTTTCTTT,CASSLTDPFIGGGTEAFF